This entry lists 31 T cell receptor beta chains sequenced from one sample in a study of radiation and T cells in renal cell carcinoma. The sample's time point: blood 4 weeks post-SBRT, at nephrectomy. Described treatment: 15 Gy SBRT to primary tumor, nephrectomy 4 weeks later. TCRdb keeps only in-frame clones here, not all; method: immunoSEQ multiplex PCR. The data hold more than 60,000 clones, with 83% observed a single time. The source was blood, collected from a patient whose treatment included radiotherapy and nephrectomy. The origin of the receptors is a woman aged 55-70 years with renal cell carcinoma.

The chain combines TRBV27 with TRBJ1-1; weak D call: TRBD1 (6 bases). This CDR3 is built from 13 residues. The germline V gene encodes CDR1 MNHEY and CDR2 SMNVEV (reference sequence). The V end was cut by 2 bases, the J end by 11 bases, with 15 bases between. The CDR3 coding sequence is TGTGCCAGCAGTTTAGACAGGCTAGGGATGGCTTTCTTT. It specifies CASSLDRLGMAFF.

This clone was counted between two and nine times. V is TRBV14 and J is TRBJ2-7, with a weak D call TRBD2 (6 bases). Trimming shortened V by 4 bases and J by 4 bases, and 17 bases separated the two germline ends. This CDR3 is 15 amino acids long. Germline CDR1 SGHDN, CDR2 FVKESK. The CDR3 here is CASSPAPSAGYEQYF. The CDR3 DNA sequence: TGTGCCAGCAGCCCCGCCCCTAGCGCAGGTTACGAGCAGTACTTC.

CDR3 nucleotides: TGTGCCAGCAGCCGACGGCAGGATAATTCACCCCTCCACTTT. It codes for CASSRRQDNSPLHF. The chain uses TRBV11-3 and TRBJ1-6; D is unclear. V lost 5 bases, J lost 5 bases, and 10 bases lay in between. CDR1 and CDR2 (germline): SGHNT, YENEEA. This CDR3 has 14 amino acids.

The chain has TRBV6-6 and TRBJ1-5, with D unresolved. V lost 4 bases and J lost 4, with 5 bases in between. This CDR3 is built from 12 residues. CDR1 is MNHNY and CDR2 is SVGAGI in the germline V gene (reference sequence). The CDR3 spells CASSSQNQPQHF. The CDR3 DNA reads as TGTGCCAGCAGTTCTCAGAATCAGCCCCAGCATTTT.

This chain uses TRBV28 with TRBJ1-1; no clear D gene. The CDR3 runs 13 residues. Germline-derived CDR1 and CDR2 are MDHEN and SYDVKM. The V gene lost 3 bases and the J gene lost 2 bases, with 7 bases spanning the gap. The CDR3 DNA sequence: TGTGCCAGCAGTTTCCGTAGAAACACTGAAGCTTTCTTT. Residues: CASSFRRNTEAFF.

The V and J genes are TRBV6-5 and TRBJ1-4; D gene unclear. Trimming stripped 6 bases from V and 7 bases from J, with 12 bases between. The CDR3 is 13 residues long. Germline values: CDR1 MNHEY, CDR2 SVGAGI. The CDR3 bases are TGTGCCAGCAGCCGGGTGGATAGTGAAAAACTGTTTTTT. This encodes CASSRVDSEKLFF.

CDR3 protein: CASSLGSGARANEKLFF. CDR3 coding DNA: TGCGCCAGCAGCTTGGGAAGTGGGGCGAGGGCTAATGAAAAACTGTTTTTT. The chain is built from TRBV5-1 and TRBJ1-4; a weak D match, TRBD1 (5 bases). Germline lookup yields CDR1 SGHRS and CDR2 YFSETQ. V lost 0 bases and J 3 bases, leaving 15 bases between the germline ends. The CDR3 sequence is 17 residues long.

The chain recombines TRBV4-1 with TRBJ1-2; maybe TRBD1 (6 bases). This CDR3 comprises 14 residues. Germline-derived CDR1 and CDR2 are MGHRA and YSYEKL. Trimming removed 2 bases from V and 4 bases from J, with 11 bases in between. The CDR3: CASSQTGQPYGYTF. The CDR3, as DNA: TGCGCCAGCAGCCAAACTGGACAGCCCTATGGCTACACCTTC.

V gene TRBV6-1 combines with J gene TRBJ1-5; a possible D gene is TRBD1 (5 bases). The CDR3 has 13 amino acids. Germline CDR1 reads MNHNS; CDR2 reads SASEGT. V shed 7 bases and J shed 7 bases, with 14 bases lying between them. CDR3 bases: TGTGCCAGCATGAGAGGGGCTGGGCAGCCCCAGCATTTT. Translation gives CASMRGAGQPQHF.

The chain is built from TRBV19 and TRBJ1-2; the D is unclear. The CDR3 totals 12 residues. Trimming took off 6 bases at V and 0 bases at J, with 5 bases between the two ends. Germline lookup yields CDR1 LNHDA and CDR2 SQIVND (reference sequence). CDR3 nucleotides: TGTGCCAGTAGATTGACTAACTATGGCTACACCTTC. Protein product: CASRLTNYGYTF.

This clone was seen just once. The CDR3 DNA is TGCGCCAGCAGCCAACCGACCTTGGCTAATGAAAAACTGTTTTTT. Its translation: CASSQPTLANEKLFF. V usage is TRBV4-1 and J usage is TRBJ1-4; the D is unclear. V was cut by 2 bases and J by 3 bases, with 10 bases left in between. The CDR3 length is 15 residues. The germline gives CDR1 MGHRA, CDR2 YSYEKL.

The chain carries TRBV4-2 and TRBJ2-3; D unresolved. The CDR3 has 16 amino acids. CDR1 is LGHNA and CDR2 is YNFKEQ in the germline V gene. V lost 1 base and J 4 bases, leaving 15 bases between the germline ends. CDR3 sequence reads: CASSQGRRIRADTQYF. The CDR3 bases are TGTGCCAGCAGCCAAGGCCGGAGAATTCGGGCAGATACGCAGTATTTT.

J is TRBJ2-5 and V is TRBV5-1; TRBD1 matches 8 bases. With V trimmed by 6 bases and J by 4 bases, 8 bases remained unmatched. The germline V gene has CDR1 SGHRS and CDR2 YFSETQ. CDR3 length: 14 residues. The CDR3 bases are TGCGCCAGCAACCAAGACAGGGGAGGAGAGACCCAGTACTTC. As protein: CASNQDRGGETQYF.

For the CDR3, the DNA is TGTGCCAGCAGCTCCGGACTAGCGGCAGATACGCAGTATTTT. It encodes CASSSGLAADTQYF. The chain uses TRBV7-9 and TRBJ2-3; TRBD2 matches 10 bases. V shed 4 bases and J 4 bases; nucleotides not matched to a gene: 2. The germline CDR1 and CDR2 sequences are SEHNR and FQNEAQ (reference sequence). The CDR3 is made up of 14 amino acids.

V gene TRBV7-2 combines with J gene TRBJ2-7; 7 bases line up with TRBD1. CDR3 size: 16 residues. With V trimmed by 5 bases and J by 0 bases, 10 bases remained unmatched. The germline V gene encodes CDR1 SGHTA and CDR2 FQGNSA. CDR3 loop: CASSLTRGQLSYEQYF. The CDR3 coding sequence is TGTGCCAGCAGCCTCACGAGGGGACAGCTCTCCTACGAGCAGTACTTC.

V gene TRBV27 combines with J gene TRBJ2-1; the D call may be TRBD1 or TRBD2 (5 bases each). There are 15 residues in the CDR3. V shed 3 bases and J shed 3 bases, with 12 bases lying between them. Germline assignment: CDR1 MNHEY and CDR2 SMNVEV (reference sequence). CDR3 residues: CASSLKGGGYNEQFF. In nucleotides, the CDR3 is TGTGCCAGCAGTTTGAAGGGTGGGGGCTACAATGAGCAGTTCTTC.

This chain joins TRBV19 and TRBJ2-3; 8 bases line up with TRBD1. The V segment lost 5 bases and the J segment 1 base; nucleotides outside the gene matches: 2. Germline CDR1 reads LNHDA; CDR2 reads SQIVND (reference sequence). The CDR3 spans 14 residues. This CDR3 reads CASSLGQGTDTQYF. The CDR3 nucleotides read TGTGCCAGTAGTCTGGGACAGGGCACAGATACGCAGTATTTT. Filled out from reference TRBV19 and TRBJ2-3, the complete variable domain reads DGGITQSPKYLFRKEGQNVTLSCEQNLNHDAMYWYRQDPGQGLRLIYYSQIVNDFQKGDIAEGYSVSREKKESFPLTVTSAQKNPTAFYLCASSLGQGTDTQYFGPGTRLTVL.

V gene TRBV6-6 combines with J gene TRBJ1-5, with 7 nucleotides matching TRBD1. The CDR3 has 15 amino acids. Germline trimming cut 2 bases from V and 5 bases from J; bases unmatched to any gene: 6. The germline V gene encodes CDR1 MNHNY and CDR2 SVGAGI (reference sequence). The CDR3 DNA reads as TGTGCCAGCAGTTACGATGACAGGGTCGATCAGCCCCAGCATTTT. Translating it yields CASSYDDRVDQPQHF.

V gene TRBV30 combines with J gene TRBJ2-3, with D unresolved. V shed 0 bases and J shed 3 bases, with 13 bases lying between them. The V gene's germline CDR1 is GTSNPN and CDR2 SVGIG (reference sequence). This CDR3 has 15 amino acids. In nucleotides, the CDR3 is TGTGCCTGGAGTGTAGGCGGTCGGACGACAGATACGCAGTATTTT. Its translation is CAWSVGGRTTDTQYF.

The V call is TRBV7-2, the J call TRBJ1-2; TRBD1 matches 9 bases. This CDR3 contains 12 residues. V shed 3 bases, J shed 13 bases, and the junction held 6 bases outside the gene matches. CDR1 and CDR2 from the germline V gene are SGHTA and FQGNSA. CDR3 coding DNA: TGTGCCAGCAGCTTCGGGACAGGGAAGGGCACCTTC. It yields the protein CASSFGTGKGTF.

This clone came up a few times. The chain combines TRBV6-6 with TRBJ1-1, with a possible D match to TRBD1 (5 bases). Germline loops: CDR1 MNHNY, CDR2 SVGAGI (reference sequence). The CDR3 spans 13 residues. Trimming took off 5 bases at V and 3 bases at J, with 10 bases between the two ends. CDR3 sequence (DNA): TGTGCCAGCAGTGGCCCGACAGACACTGAAGCTTTCTTT. It is translated as CASSGPTDTEAFF.

The gene calls are TRBV6-9 and TRBJ1-1, with TRBD1 matching over 9 bases. Germline V CDR1 and CDR2: MNHGY, SVAAGI. The CDR3 runs 16 residues. After removal of 6 bases from V and 1 base from J, the junction contained 9 bases not matched to a gene. The DNA for the CDR3 is TGTGCCAGCAGCTTGACAGGGGGTACCCCGAACACTGAAGCTTTCTTT. It specifies CASSLTGGTPNTEAFF.

This clone was recorded once. The chain employs TRBV9 and TRBJ2-5; TRBD2 might be the D (5 bases). Deletions cut 1 base from V and 5 bases from J, with 15 bases between. This CDR3 has 15 residues. CDR1 is SGDLS and CDR2 is YYNGEE in the germline V gene. CDR3 sequence: CASSVTTGRGETQYF. The CDR3 bases are TGTGCCAGCAGCGTAACGACTGGGAGAGGGGAGACCCAGTACTTC.

This chain joins TRBV2 and TRBJ2-3; D unclear. This CDR3 comprises 13 residues. Between the trimmed V and J ends, which lost 6 bases and 4 bases, there was a span of 11 bases. The V gene's germline CDR1 is SNHLY and CDR2 FYNNEI. For the CDR3, the DNA is TGTGCCAGCAGAACCGGGCAGGCAGATACGCAGTATTTT. It yields the protein CASRTGQADTQYF.

V and J are TRBV6-5 and TRBJ2-1; D remains ambiguous. The V gene's germline CDR1 is MNHEY and CDR2 SVGAGI. The CDR3 extends over 12 amino acids. Trimming pared 6 bases from V and 5 bases from J, leaving 8 bases between. CDR3 sequence: CASSRDHNEQFF. The DNA for the CDR3 is TGTGCCAGCAGCCGTGACCACAATGAGCAGTTCTTC.

V and J are TRBV2 and TRBJ1-2, with 11 bases lining up with TRBD1. Germline trimming cut 7 bases from V and 2 bases from J; bases unmatched to any gene: 3. CDR1 and CDR2 (germline): SNHLY, FYNNEI. The CDR3 runs 14 residues. The CDR3 is CASTGTGGNYGYTF. The CDR3 bases are TGTGCCAGCACTGGGACAGGGGGGAACTATGGCTACACCTTC.

This clone was observed a single time. V gene TRBV5-1 combines with J gene TRBJ1-2; D not certain. V was clipped by 4 bases and J by 4 bases, with 11 bases between them. Germline loops: CDR1 SGHRS, CDR2 YFSETQ. The CDR3 is made up of 13 amino acids. The CDR3 region has the DNA TGCGCCAGCAGCCCGCAAATTGCCTATGGCTACACCTTC. Translated, it gives CASSPQIAYGYTF.

The rearrangement uses TRBV27 and TRBJ2-7; D might be TRBD1 (5 bases). The V end lost 3 bases, the J end lost 1 base, and 7 bases lay between the germline ends. The CDR3 covers 13 residues. Germline loops: CDR1 MNHEY, CDR2 SMNVEV (reference sequence). CDR3 sequence: CASSLQGSYEQYF. CDR3 coding DNA: TGTGCCAGCAGTTTGCAGGGTTCCTACGAGCAGTACTTC.

This clone occurred a few times. The gene calls are TRBV7-2 and TRBJ2-7, with D perhaps TRBD2 (6 bases). V was cut by 1 base and J by 7 bases, with 17 bases left in between. Germline V gives CDR1 SGHTA, CDR2 FQGNSA. This CDR3 is built from 15 residues. In nucleotides, the CDR3 is TGTGCCAGCAGCTTAGATTCGCGGGACGCGGGGGAGCAGTACTTC. It specifies CASSLDSRDAGEQYF. The full variable domain, completed using reference TRBV7-2 and TRBJ2-7, is GAGVSQSPSNKVTEKGKDVELRCDPISGHTALYWYRQSLGQGLEFLIYFQGNSAPDKSGLPSDRFSAERTGGSVSTLTIQRTQQEDSAVYLCASSLDSRDAGEQYFGPGTRLTVT.

This clone was detected only a few times. This chain links TRBV10-2 with TRBJ2-7, with D perhaps matching TRBD2 (5 bases). The germline gives CDR1 WSHSY, CDR2 SAAADI. V was cut by 8 bases and J by 4 bases, with 9 bases left in between. The CDR3 is 11 residues long. CDR3 amino acids: CASGREYEQYF. The CDR3 region has the DNA TGCGCCAGCGGAAGGGAGTACGAGCAGTACTTC.

CDR3 loop: CASSILWGGRPGELFF. The CDR3 DNA sequence: TGTGCCAGTAGTATCCTATGGGGCGGGAGACCCGGGGAGCTGTTTTTT. The genes are TRBV19 and TRBJ2-2; 7 nucleotides align to TRBD2. The junction had 10 bases not matched to a gene; V was cut back by 3 bases and J by 6 bases. The CDR3 runs 16 residues. Germline CDR1 reads LNHDA; CDR2 reads SQIVND (reference sequence).